The T cell receptor beta chain described here comes from a study of T-cell memory formation after mild COVID-19. Study-level information: Clusters of TCRs were largely donor specific.

About this clonotype: Antigen unknown.

Study findings and constraints: Shrinking CD4+ clones resided mostly in CM and EM, and CD8+ ones in EMRA. There was a balanced CD4/CD8 profile in clones contracting day 15 to 85, and later expanders leaned CD4+.

CDR3 size: 17 residues. Trimming cost V 0 bases and J 0 bases; bases outside gene matches: 5. Germline-derived CDR1 and CDR2 are SGHRS and YFSETQ. It was 5'RACE with constant-segment primers that produced the TCR alpha and TCR beta cDNA libraries, which carried sample barcodes and UMIs. From the 5' RACE reads, TCRdb called clonotypes with MiXCR, one entry per CDR3 protein. The top ten hold under 25% of the sample, which has hundreds of thousands of distinct CDR3 sequences, around an eighth seen once. The clonotype was recovered from a man aged 18 to 30 who had mild COVID-19 (a few samples of this study predate the infection). Cell type and time point are not known. Input material: PBMCs or a T cell subset sorted from them (not recorded which). The rearrangement uses TRBV5-1 and TRBJ2-3, with 9 bases fitting TRBD1. In nucleotides, the CDR3 is TGCGCCAGCAGCTTGGCCGAGACAGGGGGGAGCACAGATACGCAGTATTTT. Amino acids: CASSLAETGGSTDTQYF. Combining the CDR3 with reference TRBV5-1 and TRBJ2-3 gives the whole variable domain KAGVTQTPRYLIKTRGQQVTLSCSPISGHRSVSWYQQTPGQGLQFLFEYFSETQRNKGNFPGRFSGRQFSNSRSEMNVSTLELGDSALYLCASSLAETGGSTDTQYFGPGTRLTVL.